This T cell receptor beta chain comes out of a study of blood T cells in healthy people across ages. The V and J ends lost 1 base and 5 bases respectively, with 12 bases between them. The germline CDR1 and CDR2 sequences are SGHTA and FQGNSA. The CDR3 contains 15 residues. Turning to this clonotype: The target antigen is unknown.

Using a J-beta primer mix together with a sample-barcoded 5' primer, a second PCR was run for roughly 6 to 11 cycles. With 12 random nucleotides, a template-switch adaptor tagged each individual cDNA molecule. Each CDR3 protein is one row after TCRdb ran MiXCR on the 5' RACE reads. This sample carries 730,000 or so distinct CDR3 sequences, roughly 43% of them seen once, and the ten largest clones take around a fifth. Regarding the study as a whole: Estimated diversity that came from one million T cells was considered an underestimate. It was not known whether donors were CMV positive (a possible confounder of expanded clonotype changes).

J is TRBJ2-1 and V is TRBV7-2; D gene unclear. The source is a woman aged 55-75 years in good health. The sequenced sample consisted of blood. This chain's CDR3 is CASSLVGRGHNEQFF. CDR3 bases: TGTGCCAGCAGCTTAGTAGGAAGAGGCCACAATGAGCAGTTCTTC.